A single sample gave rise to the 30 T cell receptor beta chains below, sequenced in a study of control samples from healthy donors and cancer patients. Assay used: immunoSEQ multiplex PCR; TCRdb lists only in-frame clones, some missing. The table has roughly 100,000 clones, roughly 89% seen once; the top ten hold 3%. The source material was blood. The receptor set was obtained from a human donor in good health. The donor label of this sample is uncertain.

The chain recombines TRBV27 with TRBJ1-1; D gene uncertain. The germline V gene encodes CDR1 MNHEY and CDR2 SMNVEV (reference sequence). This CDR3 has 15 residues. Deletions cut 2 bases from V and 4 bases from J, with 14 bases between. CDR3 DNA sequence: TGTGCCAGCAGTTTAGGTAGAGGCCGGGCCACTGAAGCTTTCTTT. This encodes CASSLGRGRATEAFF.

The chain couples TRBV5-4 to TRBJ1-6; D is uncertain. The ends were cut back, 0 bases at V and 3 bases at J, with 7 bases in the middle. The length of the CDR3 is 15 residues. Per germline, CDR1 SGHNT and CDR2 YYREEE (reference sequence). The CDR3 region is CASSLAGRYNSPLHF. CDR3 bases: TGTGCCAGCAGCTTGGCAGGCCGCTATAATTCACCCCTCCACTTT.

The chain couples TRBV2 to TRBJ1-2; no firm D call. This CDR3 is 16 amino acids long. Germline V gene data show CDR1 as SNHLY and CDR2 as FYNNEI. The V gene lost 5 bases and the J gene lost 0 bases, with 16 bases spanning the gap. In nucleotides, the CDR3 is TGTGCCAGCAGTACACTGACGACGGACTCTAACTATGGCTACACCTTC. It specifies CASSTLTTDSNYGYTF.

The chain employs TRBV2 and TRBJ2-5; D is perhaps TRBD1 (6 bases). The CDR3 runs to 15 residues. Germline V lookup: CDR1 SNHLY, CDR2 FYNNEI. Trimming cost V 3 bases and J 5 bases, with 16 bases left between them. The CDR3 protein is CASSDAVAGDETQYF. The CDR3 DNA is TGTGCCAGCAGTGACGCCGTGGCAGGGGATGAGACCCAGTACTTC.

The V and J genes are TRBV5-1 and TRBJ1-2; D unclear. The germline V gene has CDR1 SGHRS and CDR2 YFSETQ. The germline V and J ends were trimmed by 7 bases and 5 bases, with 12 bases remaining between them. This CDR3 has 12 residues. For the CDR3, the DNA is TGCGCCAGCGGATCCTCTTCATATGGCTACACCTTC. The encoded protein is CASGSSSYGYTF.

The chain links TRBV6-6 to TRBJ2-3; D unclear. CDR1 MNHNY and CDR2 SVGAGI come from the germline V gene (reference sequence). The CDR3 length is 14 residues. The V end was cut by 2 bases, the J end by 1 base, with 7 bases between. CDR3 in amino acids: CASSYLLGTDTQYF. The CDR3 DNA follows: TGTGCCAGCAGTTACCTCCTTGGCACAGATACGCAGTATTTT.

In this sample, this clone turned up once. The chain's CDR3 is CASSLVRSTGELFF. In DNA form, the CDR3 reads TGTGCCAGCAGCTTGGTCCGGAGCACCGGGGAGCTGTTTTTT. V gene TRBV5-6 combines with J gene TRBJ2-2; D call uncertain. CDR3 length: 14 residues. V was trimmed by 0 bases and J by 4 bases, leaving 7 bases between them. CDR1 is SGHDT and CDR2 is YYEEEE in the germline V gene.

The V gene is TRBV5-8, the J gene TRBJ2-3; 11 nucleotides align to TRBD2. This CDR3 spans 16 amino acids. The germline CDR1 and CDR2 sequences are SGHTS and YDEGEE. V was clipped by 4 bases and J by 4 bases; unmatched bases: 8. The CDR3 sequence is CASSISGGVSADTQYF. CDR3 DNA: TGTGCCAGCAGCATTAGCGGGGGGGTATCTGCAGATACGCAGTATTTT.

The genes are TRBV7-3 and TRBJ2-2, with 7 nucleotides matching TRBD1. CDR1 is SGHTA, CDR2 FQGTGA, per germline. The CDR3 sequence is 13 residues long. Trimming cost V 5 bases and J 6 bases; bases outside gene matches: 3. The CDR3: CASSPTGAGELFF. CDR3 bases: TGTGCCAGCAGCCCAACAGGGGCCGGGGAGCTGTTTTTT. The full variable domain, its missing parts supplied by reference TRBV7-3 and TRBJ2-2, is GAGVSQTPSNKVTEKGKYVELRCDPISGHTALYWYRQSLGQGPEFLIYFQGTGAADDSGLPNDRFFAVRPEGSVSTLKIQRTERGDSAVYLCASSPTGAGELFFGEGSRLTVL.

In nucleotides, the CDR3 is TGTGCCAGCAGTGAAGACAGGGCGAGGGAGCAGTACTTC. Translating gives CASSEDRAREQYF. The chain recombines TRBV2 with TRBJ2-7; tentative D call: TRBD1 (6 bases). The V and J ends lost 1 base and 7 bases respectively, with 11 bases between them. From germline, CDR1 is SNHLY and CDR2 FYNNEI. The CDR3 extends over 13 amino acids. The full variable domain, its missing parts supplied by reference TRBV2 and TRBJ2-7, is EPEVTQTPSHQVTQMGQEVILRCVPISNHLYFYWYRQILGQKVEFLVSFYNNEISEKSEIFDDQFSVERPDGSNFTLKIRSTKLEDSAMYFCASSEDRAREQYFGPGTRLTVT.

The chain has TRBV5-1 and TRBJ2-5; D is perhaps TRBD1 or TRBD2 (5 bases each). Between the trimmed V and J ends, which lost 4 bases and 5 bases, there was a span of 12 bases. CDR3 size: 13 residues. Germline loops: CDR1 SGHRS, CDR2 YFSETQ. The DNA for the CDR3 is TGCGCCAGCAGCCCGGGACCGACGGAGACCCAGTACTTC. It specifies CASSPGPTETQYF.

The V call is TRBV5-1, the J call TRBJ2-3, with D maybe TRBD2 (6 bases). CDR1 is SGHRS and CDR2 is YFSETQ in the germline V gene. The CDR3 extends over 15 amino acids. Trimming removed 4 bases from V and 6 bases from J, with 18 bases in between. The CDR3 is CASSPGRGRVDTQYF. The DNA of the CDR3 is TGCGCCAGCAGCCCCGGGCGGGGTCGAGTGGATACGCAGTATTTT.

V gene TRBV2 combines with J gene TRBJ2-3; a possible D gene is TRBD1 (6 bases). This CDR3 region has 13 residues. V was cut by 7 bases and J by 1 base, with 9 bases left in between. Germline V gives CDR1 SNHLY, CDR2 FYNNEI. The CDR3 is CASKQGRTDTQYF. In nucleotides, the CDR3 is TGTGCCAGCAAACAGGGACGCACAGATACGCAGTATTTT.

The chain uses TRBV19 and TRBJ1-6; D call uncertain. V dropped 5 bases and J dropped 10 bases, with 15 bases sitting between them. This CDR3 has 14 amino acids. Germline CDR1 LNHDA, CDR2 SQIVND (reference sequence). The CDR3 here is CASSLESLGSPLHF. DNA of the CDR3: TGTGCCAGTAGTTTGGAGAGTTTGGGCTCACCCCTCCACTTT.

This clone was recorded once. The V call is TRBV7-9, the J call TRBJ1-4; D call uncertain. Germline CDR1 SEHNR, CDR2 FQNEAQ (reference sequence). V was cut by 0 bases and J by 4 bases, with 9 bases left in between. This CDR3 comprises 15 residues. The CDR3 is CASSLAGRNNEKLFF. The CDR3 region has the DNA TGTGCCAGCAGCTTAGCAGGGAGGAATAATGAAAAACTGTTTTTT.

V is TRBV9 and J is TRBJ2-2; 7 nucleotides match TRBD2. CDR3 size: 15 residues. V shed 1 base, J shed 1 base, and the junction held 1 base outside the gene matches. Germline V lookup: CDR1 SGDLS, CDR2 YYNGEE. The CDR3 DNA follows: TGTGCCAGCAGCGTAACTAGCGTGAACACCGGGGAGCTGTTTTTT. Protein sequence: CASSVTSVNTGELFF.

The genes are TRBV19 and TRBJ1-4; unclear D gene. The germline CDR1 and CDR2 sequences are LNHDA and SQIVND (reference sequence). V was clipped by 6 bases and J by 5 bases, with 4 bases between them. The CDR3 contains 11 residues. CDR3: CASRRNEKLFF. The CDR3 bases are TGTGCCAGTAGGAGGAATGAAAAACTGTTTTTT.

The chain has TRBV5-6 and TRBJ2-7; TRBD1 aligns across 7 bases. In germline, CDR1 is SGHDT, CDR2 YYEEEE. This CDR3 contains 14 residues. The ends lost 5 bases at V and 7 bases at J; junction bases unmatched: 12. For the CDR3, the DNA is TGTGCCAGCAGTAAAACCGACAGGGATGGGGAGCAGTACGTC. It encodes CASSKTDRDGEQYV.

The V and J genes are TRBV5-1 and TRBJ2-1; D is unclear. This CDR3 spans 14 amino acids. V shed 1 base and J shed 9 bases, with 14 bases lying between them. Germline CDR1 and CDR2: SGHRS and YFSETQ. The CDR3 sequence: CASSLSDLVVEQFF. CDR3 coding DNA: TGCGCCAGCAGCTTGAGTGATCTTGTAGTTGAGCAGTTCTTC.

This clone was seen a single time. The chain couples TRBV15 to TRBJ1-4; TRBD1 is a possible D gene (5 bases). This CDR3 is built from 15 residues. Trimming pared 3 bases from V and 5 bases from J, leaving 13 bases between. CDR1 and CDR2 from the germline V gene are LNHNV and YYDKDF (reference sequence). CDR3 nucleotide sequence: TGTGCCACCAGCAGCCAGACAGAACGAAATGAAAAACTGTTTTTT. This sequence encodes CATSSQTERNEKLFF. The full variable domain, with the rest looked up from reference TRBV15 and TRBJ1-4, is DAMVIQNPRYQVTQFGKPVTLSCSQTLNHNVMYWYQQKSSQAPKLLFHYYDKDFNNEADTPDNFQSRRPNTSFCFLDIRSPGLGDTAMYLCATSSQTERNEKLFFGSGTQLSVL.

The chain couples TRBV11-2 to TRBJ1-3, with a weak D call TRBD1 (5 bases). Between the trimmed V and J ends, which lost 0 bases and 2 bases, there was a span of 11 bases. This CDR3 is built from 16 residues. Germline V gene data show CDR1 as SGHAT and CDR2 as FQNNGV. CDR3 loop: CASSLDFGGPGNTIYF. Here the CDR3 DNA reads TGTGCCAGCAGCTTAGATTTCGGGGGTCCTGGAAACACCATATATTTT.

This chain joins TRBV19 and TRBJ2-2; TRBD2 matches 7 bases. Trimming at V came to 1 base and at J to 6 bases, leaving 5 bases not matched to a gene. The CDR3 spans 15 residues. Germline V lookup: CDR1 LNHDA, CDR2 SQIVND (reference sequence). CDR3 coding DNA: TGTGCCAGTAGTATAGTGGTAGCGGGCCCCGGGGAGCTGTTTTTT. It translates to CASSIVVAGPGELFF.

V usage is TRBV14 and J usage is TRBJ1-1, with TRBD1 as a possible D gene (5 bases). The germline V and J ends were trimmed by 6 bases and 6 bases, with 11 bases remaining between them. Germline V gives CDR1 SGHDN, CDR2 FVKESK. The CDR3 covers 12 residues. CDR3 in amino acids: CASSIMTAEAFF. The CDR3 nucleotides read TGTGCCAGCAGTATTATGACAGCTGAAGCTTTCTTT.

Points on this clone: Other DNA variants within this sample encode the same CDR3. This chain connects TRBV5-1 to TRBJ2-1; the match to TRBD2 covers 9 bases. CDR1 and CDR2 (germline): SGHRS, YFSETQ. Trimming removed 2 bases from V and 4 bases from J; junction bases left unmatched: 4. The CDR3 sequence is 15 residues long. As DNA, the CDR3 is TGCGCCAGCAGCTTAGGCGGGGGGGCGTACAATGAGCAGTTCTTC. Encoded protein: CASSLGGGAYNEQFF. The full variable domain, its missing parts supplied by reference TRBV5-1 and TRBJ2-1, is KAGVTQTPRYLIKTRGQQVTLSCSPISGHRSVSWYQQTPGQGLQFLFEYFSETQRNKGNFPGRFSGRQFSNSRSEMNVSTLELGDSALYLCASSLGGGAYNEQFFGPGTRLTVL.

This chain joins TRBV7-3 and TRBJ2-3, with D perhaps TRBD2 (6 bases). Germline values: CDR1 SGHTA, CDR2 FQGTGA. V lost 1 base and J 5 bases, leaving 16 bases between the germline ends. The CDR3 has 16 residues. This CDR3 reads CASSLNPGVGGDTQYF. The CDR3 DNA is TGTGCCAGCAGCTTAAACCCCGGGGTCGGGGGAGATACGCAGTATTTT.

V gene TRBV5-5 combines with J gene TRBJ1-5; weak D call: TRBD1 (5 bases). With 5 bases removed from V and 5 bases from J, the gap between germline ends came to 11 bases. This CDR3 is 13 amino acids long. In germline, CDR1 is SGHKS, CDR2 YYEKEE (reference sequence). The CDR3 here is CASSLTGDQPQHF. The CDR3 DNA is TGTGCCAGCAGTTTAACAGGTGATCAGCCCCAGCATTTT.

This sequence joins TRBV5-1 and TRBJ1-2, with TRBD1 as a possible D gene (5 bases). CDR3 length equals 15 residues. The germline V gene encodes CDR1 SGHRS and CDR2 YFSETQ. Between the trimmed V and J ends, which lost 4 bases and 4 bases, there was a span of 17 bases. The CDR3 DNA follows: TGCGCCAGCAGCCAGACCGTTGGGACCGCCTATGGCTACACCTTC. This codes for CASSQTVGTAYGYTF.

The sample holds one count of this clone. This chain's CDR3 is CASSPGSYEQYF. The CDR3 DNA is TGTGCCAGCAGTCCCGGGTCCTACGAGCAGTACTTC. This chain links TRBV12-3 or TRBV12-4 with TRBJ2-7; D remains ambiguous. The CDR3 consists of 12 residues. V lost 5 bases, J lost 1 base, and 6 bases lay in between.

V and J are TRBV21-1 and TRBJ2-7; TRBD1, as called in the table, went unchecked against the DNA. TRBV21-1 is designated a pseudogene. The CDR3 has 19 amino acids. The CDR3 DNA sequence: TGTGCCAGCAGCCTATACAGGAAAACAGGGGGCGATTCCCCCTACGAGCAGTACTTC. Translated: CASSLYRKTGGDSPYEQYF.

The chain carries TRBV3-1 (or the pseudogene TRBV3-2) and TRBJ1-2; perhaps TRBD1 as D (6 bases). Trimming took 4 bases from V and 2 from J, leaving 17 bases between them. This CDR3 contains 16 residues. Germline loops: CDR1 LGHDT, CDR2 YNNKEL (reference sequence). The CDR3 region has the DNA TGTGCCAGCAGCCGAACGCTTGGGGGCACGAACTATGGCTACACCTTC. This sequence encodes CASSRTLGGTNYGYTF.